These T cell receptor beta chains were read from a single sample in a study of HIV-infected patients and healthy controls. Using its own MiXCR run on the 5' RACE reads, TCRdb lists one record per CDR3 protein. The sample records roughly 20,000 distinct CDR3 sequences, approximately 9.5% being singletons. The sequenced material came from blood. The origin of the receptors is an adult in good health. CDR3s leave out the opening cysteine and the closing phenylalanine or tryptophan.

ASSEGWTGEQY | TRBV2
SVEDRWDRDWGMNSPLH | TRBV29-1
ASSYLVGAYEQY | TRBV6-6
SAGGGRTDTQY | TRBV20-1
ASSTGRGANVLT | TRBV6-5
ASREASSYEQY | TRBV7-2
ASSPPGADTQY | TRBV28
ASSSRGTASSGANVLT | TRBV6-6
ASSPSRVNTIY | TRBV10-2
ASSLASSYTEAF | TRBV5-5
ASSFQSHLYEQY | TRBV27
SVETSGATGELF | TRBV29-1
ASSLNRNSPLH | TRBV28
SAPKGSGLLVGTDTQY | TRBV20-1
ASLDGRAKNIQY | TRBV10-2
AWSPHPTSQLAKNIQY | TRBV30
ASSPGTGEVDTQY | TRBV5-1
ASSLNLDREAF | TRBV11-2
ASSPGRDGDTGELF | TRBV12-3/TRBV12-4
ASSLSDQVPKLF | TRBV5-1
ASSRDRATDTQY | TRBV28
SARDPPEAGGADTQY | TRBV20-1
ASSVQGDEQY | TRBV5-4
ASSPGQGENEQY | TRBV6-6
ATSRDPSGSRNTGELF | TRBV15
ASSSTGETFYEQY | TRBV12-3/TRBV12-4
SARDPDRFDQPQH | TRBV20-1
AISEREGGSPLH | TRBV10-3
ASTQTDEQF | TRBV6-6
ASSSVQGSGGYT | TRBV5-1
ASSLQGQAYNEQF | TRBV5-5
ASSLRNGRAQSYNEQF | TRBV7-2
ASSLARGPSGANVLT | TRBV7-2
ASRSSGETQY | TRBV28
ASGSGSLSTDTQY | TRBV28